The rows below give T cell receptor beta chains drawn from one sample of a study of blood T cell repertoires in COVID-19. Using immunoSEQ multiplex PCR, the repertoire was profiled, and TCRdb retains in-frame clones only, with some absent. The table includes under 120,000 clones, more than 75% detected once. Sequencing was done on a sample of peripheral blood. These receptor sequences come from a human donor in a cohort sampled during active COVID-19. The CDR3 runs from the conserved cysteine through the conserved F or W. The D gene is left open where the match is weak. Expanded clones are given a class, and other clones once, few, many or no size at all.

cdr3_aa,cdr3_nt,clone_size,j_call,v_call,d_call
CASSVSGWVFF,TGTGCCAGTAGTGTCTCAGGGTGGGTGTTTTTT,once,TRBJ1-4,TRBV19,NA
CATSDSGGGSYNEQFF,TGTGCCACCAGTGATTCCGGGGGGGGTTCCTACAATGAGCAGTTCTTC,NA,TRBJ2-1,TRBV24-1,TRBD2
CASSSGTPYEQYF,TGTGCCAGCAGTTCCGGGACTCCGTACGAGCAGTACTTC,NA,TRBJ2-7,TRBV27,NA
CASSSLREINQPQHF,TGTGCCAGCAGTTCTTTAAGAGAGATCAATCAGCCCCAGCATTTT,few,TRBJ1-5,TRBV28,NA
CASSPWVGANEKLFF,TGTGCCAGCAGCCCATGGGTCGGGGCTAATGAAAAACTGTTTTTT,NA,TRBJ1-4,TRBV5-5,NA
CAWSELEKLFF,TGTGCCTGGAGTGAGCTCGAAAAACTGTTTTTT,once,TRBJ1-4,TRBV30,NA
CASSPLPRDYEQYF,TGTGCCAGCAGTCCCCTCCCCCGCGACTACGAGCAGTACTTC,NA,TRBJ2-7,TRBV2,NA
CASTIMPTRTAGNTEAFF,TGCGCCAGCACGATAATGCCCACGAGGACTGCCGGGAACACTGAAGCTTTCTTT,NA,TRBJ1-1,TRBV5-1,NA
CASSPSRGQPSTQYF,TGTGCCAGCAGCCCTTCACGAGGACAGCCTAGTACGCAGTATTTT,NA,TRBJ2-3,TRBV9,NA
CASRGLAGVNTGELFF,TGTGCCAGCAGGGGACTAGCGGGAGTGAACACCGGGGAGCTGTTTTTT,few,TRBJ2-2,TRBV28,TRBD2
CASTTGESEQYF,TGTGCCAGCACTACAGGGGAGTCCGAGCAGTACTTC,NA,TRBJ2-7,TRBV6-6,TRBD1
CASSLGGGAYNEQFF,TGCGCCAGCAGCTTGGGCGGGGGGGCCTACAATGAGCAGTTCTTC,NA,TRBJ2-1,TRBV5-1,TRBD2
CASTTTGETYEQYF,TGTGCCAGCACCACGACAGGGGAAACCTACGAGCAGTACTTC,NA,TRBJ2-7,TRBV28,TRBD1
CASSQGAGSPLHF,TGTGCCAGCAGCCAAGGAGCGGGATCACCCCTCCACTTT,few,TRBJ1-6,TRBV14,NA
CASSYAEGNTEAFF,TGTGCCAGCAGTTACGCTGAGGGGAACACTGAAGCTTTCTTT,NA,TRBJ1-1,TRBV6-6,NA
CASSYRSSYNSPLHF,TGTGCCAGCAGTTACAGGAGCTCCTATAATTCACCCCTCCACTTT,NA,TRBJ1-6,TRBV6-5,NA
CASSLVGQGAEKLFF,TGTGCCAGCAGCTTAGTCGGACAGGGCGCCGAAAAACTGTTTTTT,NA,TRBJ1-4,TRBV7-9,TRBD1
CASGFTSGGHLRSPGDYTDTQYF,TGTGCTAGTGGTTTTACTAGCGGGGGCCACTTACGTAGTCCGGGCGACTACACAGATACGCAGTATTTT,NA,TRBJ2-3,TRBV12-5,TRBD2
CASSPYRSYEQYF,TGTGCCAGCTCACCTTACAGGTCCTACGAGCAGTACTTC,NA,TRBJ2-7,TRBV18,NA
CASRSSGASTDTQYF,TGTGCCAGCAGATCAAGCGGGGCTAGCACAGATACGCAGTATTTT,once,TRBJ2-3,TRBV6-5,TRBD2
CASSLAGLAGLDTQYF,TGTGCCAGCAGCTTAGCGGGACTAGCGGGATTAGATACGCAGTATTTT,once,TRBJ2-3,TRBV7-2,TRBD2
CASSFRGRARETQYF,TGTGCCAGCAGTTTTCGCGGGAGGGCCCGAGAGACCCAGTACTTC,NA,TRBJ2-5,TRBV28,TRBD2
CASASLRGGELFF,TGTGCCAGCGCATCCCTCAGGGGGGGGGAGCTGTTTTTT,NA,TRBJ2-2,TRBV2,TRBD1
CATRAGANQPQHF,TGTGCCACCCGGGCAGGGGCCAATCAGCCCCAGCATTTT,NA,TRBJ1-5,TRBV28,NA
CASSEVRGPEQYF,TGTGCCAGCAGTGAAGTTAGGGGCCCGGAGCAGTACTTC,NA,TRBJ2-7,TRBV6-1,NA
CASSLHLRQGRTDTQYF,TGCGCCAGCAGCTTGCACCTCCGACAGGGGAGGACAGATACGCAGTATTTT,NA,TRBJ2-3,TRBV5-1,TRBD1
CASSSQDRATVGELFF,TGTGCCAGCAGCTCACAGGACAGGGCCACCGTTGGGGAGCTGTTTTTT,NA,TRBJ2-2,TRBV7-9,TRBD1
CASSRTQGATSSYNSPLHF,TGTGCCAGTAGCCGAACTCAGGGGGCCACGAGCTCCTATAATTCACCCCTCCACTTT,NA,TRBJ1-6,TRBV19,TRBD1
CASSTKKGWLNEKLFF,TGTGCCAGTAGTACTAAGAAGGGGTGGCTAAATGAAAAACTGTTTTTT,NA,TRBJ1-4,TRBV19,NA
CASTQRGGEDTQYF,TGTGCCAGCACGCAGCGGGGGGGCGAAGATACGCAGTATTTT,NA,TRBJ2-3,TRBV7-2,TRBD2
CASSRRENSGNTIYF,TGTGCCAGCAGCCGCAGGGAAAACTCTGGAAACACCATATATTTT,NA,TRBJ1-3,TRBV5-6,NA
CASSLLGRGTEAFF,TGTGCCAGCAGCTTGCTGGGGAGGGGCACTGAAGCTTTCTTT,NA,TRBJ1-1,TRBV5-4,NA
CASSPGGGIFYGYTF,TGTGCCAGCAGTCCCGGCGGGGGGATTTTCTATGGCTACACCTTC,NA,TRBJ1-2,TRBV28,NA
CASSPDRAGRNTIYF,TGTGCCAGCAGTCCAGACAGGGCAGGAAGAAACACCATATATTTT,medium-sized,TRBJ1-3,TRBV28,TRBD1
CASSLAKGVSINQPQHF,TGTGCCAGCAGCTTGGCCAAAGGGGTCAGCATTAATCAGCCCCAGCATTTT,NA,TRBJ1-5,TRBV5-6,NA
CASSFQAYTEAFF,TGTGCCAGCAGTTTTCAGGCATACACTGAAGCTTTCTTT,NA,TRBJ1-1,TRBV28,NA
CASSFGGDYGYTF,TGTGCCAGCAGTTTCGGGGGGGACTATGGCTACACCTTC,NA,TRBJ1-2,TRBV28,NA
CARGGERREQFF,TGTGCCAGGGGCGGGGAAAGGAGAGAGCAGTTCTTC,NA,TRBJ2-1,TRBV3-1/TRBV3-2,NA
CASSQLRTGGGYGYTF,TGTGCCAGCAGCCAACTGAGGACAGGGGGTGGCTATGGCTACACCTTC,NA,TRBJ1-2,TRBV3-1/TRBV3-2,TRBD1
CASLGLAGGPDYEQYF,TGTGCCAGCCTGGGACTAGCGGGGGGTCCAGACTACGAGCAGTACTTC,NA,TRBJ2-7,TRBV2,TRBD2
CASRTGGAWSPLHF,TGTGCCAGCAGGACAGGGGGCGCGTGGTCACCCCTCCACTTT,NA,TRBJ1-6,TRBV27,TRBD1
CASKQGTDQPQHF,TGTGCCAGCAAACAGGGGACTGACCAGCCCCAGCATTTT,few,TRBJ1-5,TRBV2,TRBD1
CASRQGAGVTEAFF,TGTGCCAGTCGACAGGGGGCAGGGGTCACTGAAGCTTTCTTT,few,TRBJ1-1,TRBV19,TRBD1
CASSLAGLAELFF,TGTGCCAGCAGCCTCGCAGGGTTGGCGGAGCTGTTTTTT,NA,TRBJ2-2,TRBV27,NA
CASSYISGGTTYEQYF,TGCGCCAGCAGCTATATATCAGGGGGCACAACCTACGAGCAGTACTTC,NA,TRBJ2-7,TRBV5-1,TRBD1
CASRQGLNTEAFF,TGTGCCAGCAGGCAGGGTTTGAACACTGAAGCTTTCTTT,NA,TRBJ1-1,TRBV6-5,NA
CASSQGQDRGYYGYTF,TGTGCCAGCAGCCAAGGACAAGACAGGGGGTACTATGGCTACACCTTC,NA,TRBJ1-2,TRBV3-1/TRBV3-2,TRBD1
CASSVIQSYNEQFF,TGTGCCAGCAGTGTAATCCAGTCGTACAATGAGCAGTTCTTC,NA,TRBJ2-1,TRBV2,NA
CASSLALGGNTEAFF,TGTGCCAGCAGCTTAGCGCTCGGGGGGAACACTGAAGCTTTCTTT,NA,TRBJ1-1,TRBV7-2,NA
CASSLRGTDTQYF,TGTGCCAGCAGCCTCCGCGGGACAGATACGCAGTATTTT,NA,TRBJ2-3,TRBV27,NA
CASSEAGGPGTGELFF,TGTGCCAGCAGTGAAGCGGGGGGACCCGGCACCGGGGAGCTGTTTTTT,NA,TRBJ2-2,TRBV6-1,NA
CASSYSGQGKETQYF,TGTGCCAGCAGTTACTCCGGACAGGGGAAAGAGACCCAGTACTTC,NA,TRBJ2-5,TRBV6-5,TRBD1
CASSQDQAGESGYTF,TGTGCCAGCAGCCAAGATCAAGCGGGGGAGAGTGGCTACACCTTC,once,TRBJ1-2,TRBV3-1/TRBV3-2,NA